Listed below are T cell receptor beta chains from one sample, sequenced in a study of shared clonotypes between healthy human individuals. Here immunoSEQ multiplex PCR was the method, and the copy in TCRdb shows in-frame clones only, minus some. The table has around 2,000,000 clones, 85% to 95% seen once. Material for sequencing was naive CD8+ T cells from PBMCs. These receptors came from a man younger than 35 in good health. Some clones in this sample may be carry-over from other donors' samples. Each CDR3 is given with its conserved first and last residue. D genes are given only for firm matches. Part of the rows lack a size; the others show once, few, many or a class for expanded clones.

TGTGCCAGCAACCCCCCACTCGTTTCCTACAATGAGCAGTTCTTC	CASNPPLVSYNEQFF	.	.	TRBV28	TRBJ2-1
TGTGCCAGCAGCGTAGGGGGGAGACTAGCGGACAATGAGCAGTTCTTC	CASSVGGRLADNEQFF	TRBD2	.	TRBV9	TRBJ2-1
TGTGCCAGTAGTGAAGTAGATGGCACCAATCAGCCCCAGCATTTT	CASSEVDGTNQPQHF	.	.	TRBV19	TRBJ1-5
TGTGCCATCAGTGGCGCCGGGACAGGATCAACAGATACGCAGTATTTT	CAISGAGTGSTDTQYF	TRBD1	.	TRBV10-3	TRBJ2-3
TGTGCCAGCAGCTCCCCGGGCAGGCCCTACGAGCAGTACTTC	CASSSPGRPYEQYF	.	.	TRBV13	TRBJ2-7
TGTGCCAGCAGCTTAGATAAGGGTCGGATCCTCGACGAGCAGTACTTC	CASSLDKGRILDEQYF	.	.	TRBV7-2	TRBJ2-7
TGTGCCAGCAGCTCCGGGACAGGGGGCGGACGGCCTGGAAACACCATATATTTT	CASSSGTGGGRPGNTIYF	TRBD1	once	TRBV11-2	TRBJ1-3
TGTGCCAGCAGTGCAATTATGACCCGGGGGAATGAAAAACTGTTTTTT	CASSAIMTRGNEKLFF	.	few	TRBV27	TRBJ1-4
TGTGCCAGCTCCGAAGGGACCTCCTACAATGAGCAGTTCTTC	CASSEGTSYNEQFF	.	.	TRBV28	TRBJ2-1
TGTGCCAGCAGCTTGGGGGGCCGCAACGAGCAGTACTTC	CASSLGGRNEQYF	.	.	TRBV7-3	TRBJ2-7
TGTGCCAGCAGCGGAGACGGACTAGCGGGGTTCAATGAGCAGTTCTTC	CASSGDGLAGFNEQFF	TRBD2	.	TRBV9	TRBJ2-1
TGTGCCAGCAGCTTAGGAAGGGGACAGGGGGCGGTCAATGAGCAGTTCTTC	CASSLGRGQGAVNEQFF	TRBD1	.	TRBV11-2	TRBJ2-1
TGTGCCAGCAGCTTGGCCCCAGGGTTCAAATCCTACAATGAGCAGTTCTTC	CASSLAPGFKSYNEQFF	.	.	TRBV5-6	TRBJ2-1
TGTGCCAGCAGCGTAGGGGACCTTAACTATGGCTACACCTTC	CASSVGDLNYGYTF	.	.	TRBV9	TRBJ1-2
TGCGCCAGCAGCCAAGTACCGGGACAGACCTACGAGCAGTACTTC	CASSQVPGQTYEQYF	TRBD1	.	TRBV4-1	TRBJ2-7
TGTGCCTGGACCGGGCCCGGTGAAGCTTTCTTT	CAWTGPGEAFF	.	.	TRBV30	TRBJ1-1
TGTGCCAGCAGCTTAGCGAGTCTTTGGGGGGAGACCCAGTACTTC	CASSLASLWGETQYF	.	.	TRBV7-6	TRBJ2-5
TGTGCCATCACGGGGGACAGTAATTGGAATGAGCAGTTCTTC	CAITGDSNWNEQFF	.	.	TRBV10-3	TRBJ2-1
TGTGCCAGCAGCCCCGCGGTACGGGGCACTGAAGCTTTCTTT	CASSPAVRGTEAFF	.	.	TRBV9	TRBJ1-1
TGTGCCAGCAGCGTAGAGGGAGCGGGGTTGGATACGCAGTATTTT	CASSVEGAGLDTQYF	TRBD2	.	TRBV9	TRBJ2-3
TGTGCCAGTAGTCCGAGGGACCCCTACAATGAGCAGTTCTTC	CASSPRDPYNEQFF	.	.	TRBV19	TRBJ2-1
TGTGCCAGCAGCCAAGATCTGGGGGCTAGCGCTTTCCATGAGCAGTTCTTC	CASSQDLGASAFHEQFF	.	.	TRBV4-2	TRBJ2-1
TGCGCCAGCAGCTGGGACAGGAAACTCTACGAGCAGTACTTC	CASSWDRKLYEQYF	TRBD1	.	TRBV5-1	TRBJ2-7
TGTGCCAGCAGCCTGGGACAGGGCCATGAGCAGTTCTTC	CASSLGQGHEQFF	TRBD1	.	TRBV5-4	TRBJ2-1
TGTGCCAGCACCCTCACCGGGGCGGGAGCCCCAGATACGCAGTATTTT	CASTLTGAGAPDTQYF	TRBD2	.	TRBV27	TRBJ2-3
TGTGCCAGTGCGGGGGAGGGCCAATACAATGAGCAGTTCTTC	CASAGEGQYNEQFF	TRBD2	.	TRBV19	TRBJ2-1
TGCAGCGGGCGCACAGATACGCAGTATTTT	CSGRTDTQYF	.	.	TRBV29-1	TRBJ2-3
TGTGCCAGCAGCCTTGCACAGAAGAACACTGAAGCTTTCTTT	CASSLAQKNTEAFF	.	.	TRBV6-5	TRBJ1-1
TGTGCCAGCGGCGGGACAGGGGTCCACGAGCAGTACTTC	CASGGTGVHEQYF	TRBD1	.	TRBV11-2	TRBJ2-7
TGTGCCAGCAGTTTGGCACTCCACAGCTCCTACGAGCAGTACTTC	CASSLALHSSYEQYF	.	.	TRBV28	TRBJ2-7
TGCGCCAGCAGTGAGCGGACACAAAATCAGCCCCAGCATTTT	CASSERTQNQPQHF	.	.	TRBV10-2	TRBJ1-5
TGTGCCAGCAGTTTGCCGGGGGCCGGGAACACTGAAGCTTTCTTT	CASSLPGAGNTEAFF	.	.	TRBV28	TRBJ1-1
TGTGCCACCGAAGGAGACGTCTACGAGCAGTACTTC	CATEGDVYEQYF	.	.	TRBV25-1	TRBJ2-7
TGTGCCAGCAGTTTTAGCGGGGACAACTACAATGAGCAGTTCTTC	CASSFSGDNYNEQFF	TRBD2	.	TRBV6-5	TRBJ2-1
TGCAGCGTTGAGGGTAGCGGGAGAGATGAGCAGTTCTTC	CSVEGSGRDEQFF	TRBD2	.	TRBV29-1	TRBJ2-1
TGTGCCAGCAGCGCCCCTGTTGAAAAACTGTTTTTT	CASSAPVEKLFF	.	once	TRBV6-6	TRBJ1-4
TGTGCCAGCAGTTACTCAGGGGGAAGCACTGAAGCTTTCTTT	CASSYSGGSTEAFF	.	.	TRBV6-5	TRBJ1-1
TGTGCCAGCAGCGGGGGACAGAGGGGCAACGAGCAGTACTTC	CASSGGQRGNEQYF	TRBD1	.	TRBV5-6	TRBJ2-7
TGTGCCAGCAGTTTACGCGGTTCAGAGATCACAGATACGCAGTATTTT	CASSLRGSEITDTQYF	.	.	TRBV28	TRBJ2-3
TGTGCCAGCAGTTTCAGGGGATGGGGAAAACTGTTTTTT	CASSFRGWGKLFF	.	few	TRBV28	TRBJ1-4
TGTGCCAGCAGCCAGGACAGGGTACCTGAAGCTTTCTTT	CASSQDRVPEAFF	TRBD1	.	TRBV5-6	TRBJ1-1
TGCGCCAGCAGCGTAGACAGGGGCCTCGGGGAGACCCAGTACTTC	CASSVDRGLGETQYF	TRBD1	.	TRBV5-1	TRBJ2-5
TGTGCCAGCAGCGCAAGCACAGGGATATCTGAAGCTTTCTTT	CASSASTGISEAFF	.	.	TRBV9	TRBJ1-1
TGTGCCAGCAGCCTACCGGCGGTAGCGGGAGAGCTTAATGAGCAGTTCTTC	CASSLPAVAGELNEQFF	TRBD2	.	TRBV9	TRBJ2-1
TGTGCCAGCAGCGTCTCCGGGACTGGGAACACCGGGGAGCTGTTTTTT	CASSVSGTGNTGELFF	.	once	TRBV9	TRBJ2-2
TGCGCCAGCAGCTACAAGCCGGGACTAGCGACATCCGAGCAGTTCTTC	CASSYKPGLATSEQFF	TRBD2	.	TRBV4-1	TRBJ2-1
TGTGCCAGCAGTTTAGCGGGATCGATCTACGAGCAGTACTTC	CASSLAGSIYEQYF	.	.	TRBV27	TRBJ2-7
TGTGCCTGGAGTCTGGGGGCAAGCAATCAGCCCCAGCATTTT	CAWSLGASNQPQHF	.	.	TRBV30	TRBJ1-5
TGTGCCACCACTCCTGGGGGGCAGCACAATGAGCAGTTCTTC	CATTPGGQHNEQFF	.	.	TRBV27	TRBJ2-1
TGTGCCAGCAGCCAAGACCTGGGACAGGGATTAAGCTTAAACTATGGCTACACCTTC	CASSQDLGQGLSLNYGYTF	TRBD1	.	TRBV4-2	TRBJ1-2
TGTGCCAGCAGCGTATTAGGGGAACGTTACCGAGGGCAGTTCTTC	CASSVLGERYRGQFF	.	once	TRBV9	TRBJ2-1
TGTGCCAGCGCGGTGGGAGGGAGTCAGCCCCAGCATTTT	CASAVGGSQPQHF	.	few	TRBV2	TRBJ1-5
TGTGCCACCCAGCTCATCTCCCTTCCGCCAGATACGCAGTATTTT	CATQLISLPPDTQYF	.	.	TRBV28	TRBJ2-3
TGTGCCAGCAGTGATTGGGACACAACCTACAATGAGCAGTTCTTC	CASSDWDTTYNEQFF	.	.	TRBV2	TRBJ2-1
TGTGCCAGCAGTCCCAGGGACAGGTCGTGGGGCAATCAGCCCCAGCATTTT	CASSPRDRSWGNQPQHF	TRBD1	.	TRBV28	TRBJ1-5
TGTGCCAGCAGTTTATCGGGGCTCGGGAACACTGAAGCTTTCTTT	CASSLSGLGNTEAFF	.	once	TRBV27	TRBJ1-1
TGTGCCAGCAGTTTAGAGGACAGGCTGTCTCGGAGCCCCACCTTC	CASSLEDRLSRSPTF	TRBD1	.	TRBV28	TRBJ1-2
TGTGCCAGCAGCGGGGGACTAGCGGGAGGGCCGGGTGGGACAGATACGCAGTATTTT	CASSGGLAGGPGGTDTQYF	TRBD2	.	TRBV5-4	TRBJ2-3
TGTGCCAGCAGTATGCGGGAGTTCTCCTACAATGAGCAGTTCTTC	CASSMREFSYNEQFF	TRBD2	.	TRBV5-4	TRBJ2-1